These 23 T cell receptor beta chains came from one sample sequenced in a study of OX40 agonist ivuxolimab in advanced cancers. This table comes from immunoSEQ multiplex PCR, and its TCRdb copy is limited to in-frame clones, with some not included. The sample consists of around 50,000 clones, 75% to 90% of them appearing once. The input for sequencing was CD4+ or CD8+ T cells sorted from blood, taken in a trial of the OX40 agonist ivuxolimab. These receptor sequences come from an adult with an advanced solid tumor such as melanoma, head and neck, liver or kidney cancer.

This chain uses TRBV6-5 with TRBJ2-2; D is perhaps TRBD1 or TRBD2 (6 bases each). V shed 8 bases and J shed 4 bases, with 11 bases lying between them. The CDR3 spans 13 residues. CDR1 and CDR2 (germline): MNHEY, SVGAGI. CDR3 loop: CASRGRVTGELFF. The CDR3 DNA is TGTGCCAGCCGGGGGCGCGTCACCGGGGAGCTGTTTTTT.

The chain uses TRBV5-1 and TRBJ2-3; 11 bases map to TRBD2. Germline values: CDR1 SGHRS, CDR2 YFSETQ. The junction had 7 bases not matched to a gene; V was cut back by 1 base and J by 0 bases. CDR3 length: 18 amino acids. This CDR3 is CASSLIALAGVSTDTQYF. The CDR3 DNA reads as TGCGCCAGCAGCTTGATTGCACTAGCGGGGGTAAGCACAGATACGCAGTATTTT.

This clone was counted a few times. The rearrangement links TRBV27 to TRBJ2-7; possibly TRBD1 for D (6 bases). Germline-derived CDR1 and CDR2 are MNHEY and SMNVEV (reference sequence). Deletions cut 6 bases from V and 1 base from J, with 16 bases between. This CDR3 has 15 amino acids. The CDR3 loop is CASSPWSRGSYEQYF. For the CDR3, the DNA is TGTGCCAGCAGCCCCTGGTCCAGGGGTTCCTACGAGCAGTACTTC.

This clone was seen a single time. The CDR3 loop reads CASSATSGGQETQYF. For the CDR3, the DNA is TGTGCCAGCAGCGCCACTAGCGGGGGCCAAGAGACCCAGTACTTC. The chain employs TRBV9 and TRBJ2-5, with TRBD2 matching over 11 bases. The J segment lost 1 base and the V segment lost 3 bases, leaving 2 bases of the junction unmatched. CDR3 length equals 15 residues. The germline CDR1 and CDR2 sequences are SGDLS and YYNGEE. Complete variable domain (other parts from reference TRBV9 and TRBJ2-5): DSGVTQTPKHLITATGQRVTLRCSPRSGDLSVYWYQQSLDQGLQFLIQYYNGEERAKGNILERFSAQQFPDLHSELNLSSLELGDSALYFCASSATSGGQETQYFGPGTRLLVL.

Written as DNA, the CDR3 is TGTGCCAGTAGTATAGATCCCGGCTACGAGCAGTACTTC. Amino acid sequence: CASSIDPGYEQYF. V is TRBV19 and J is TRBJ2-7; D not resolved. CDR3 length equals 13 residues. Trimming pared 0 bases from V and 3 bases from J, leaving 6 bases between. The germline gives CDR1 LNHDA, CDR2 SQIVND (reference sequence).

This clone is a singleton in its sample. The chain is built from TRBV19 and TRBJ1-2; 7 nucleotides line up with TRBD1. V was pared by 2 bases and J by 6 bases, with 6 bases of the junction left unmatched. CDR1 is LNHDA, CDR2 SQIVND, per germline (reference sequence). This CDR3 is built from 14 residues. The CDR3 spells CASSIPPTGDGYTF. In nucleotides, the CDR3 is TGTGCCAGTAGTATACCTCCAACAGGGGATGGCTACACCTTC.

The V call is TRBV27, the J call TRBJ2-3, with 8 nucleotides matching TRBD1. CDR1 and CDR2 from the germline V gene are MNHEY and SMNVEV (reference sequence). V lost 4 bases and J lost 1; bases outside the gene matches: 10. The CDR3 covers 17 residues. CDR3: CASSSPGQELRTDTQYF. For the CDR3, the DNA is TGTGCCAGCAGTTCACCGGGACAGGAGCTTCGCACAGATACGCAGTATTTT.

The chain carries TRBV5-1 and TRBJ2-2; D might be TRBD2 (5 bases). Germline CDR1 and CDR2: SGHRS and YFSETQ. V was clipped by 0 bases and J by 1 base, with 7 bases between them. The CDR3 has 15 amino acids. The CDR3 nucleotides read TGCGCCAGCAGCTTGGTACTAGAGAACACCGGGGAGCTGTTTTTT. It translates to CASSLVLENTGELFF.

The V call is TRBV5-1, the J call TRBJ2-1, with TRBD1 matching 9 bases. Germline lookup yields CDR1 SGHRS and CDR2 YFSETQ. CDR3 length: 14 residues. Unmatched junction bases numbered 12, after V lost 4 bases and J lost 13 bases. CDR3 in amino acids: CASSPGQGGWDQFF. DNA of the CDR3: TGCGCCAGCAGCCCGGGACAGGGAGGCTGGGACCAGTTCTTC.

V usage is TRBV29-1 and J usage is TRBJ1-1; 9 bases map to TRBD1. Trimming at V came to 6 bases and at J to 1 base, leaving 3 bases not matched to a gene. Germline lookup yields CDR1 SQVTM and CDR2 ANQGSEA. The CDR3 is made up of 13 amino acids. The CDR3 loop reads CSVRTGANTEAFF. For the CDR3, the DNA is TGCAGCGTAAGGACAGGGGCGAACACTGAAGCTTTCTTT.

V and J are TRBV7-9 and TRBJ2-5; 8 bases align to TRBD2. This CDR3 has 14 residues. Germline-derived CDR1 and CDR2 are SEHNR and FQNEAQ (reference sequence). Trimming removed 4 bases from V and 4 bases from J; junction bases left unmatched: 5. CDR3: CASSSIRGGETQYF. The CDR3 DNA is TGTGCCAGCAGCTCGATTCGGGGGGGAGAGACCCAGTACTTC.

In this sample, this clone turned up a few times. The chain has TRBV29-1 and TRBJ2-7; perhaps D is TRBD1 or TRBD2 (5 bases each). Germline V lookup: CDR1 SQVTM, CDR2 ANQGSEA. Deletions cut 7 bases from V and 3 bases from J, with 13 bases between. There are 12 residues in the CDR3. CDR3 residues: CSAGHQGYEQYF. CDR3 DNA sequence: TGCAGCGCGGGGCACCAGGGCTACGAGCAGTACTTC.

The CDR3 loop reads CASSRDTVNQPQHF. The CDR3 region has the DNA TGTGCCAGCAGTCGGGACACAGTCAATCAGCCCCAGCATTTT. V usage is TRBV7-9 and J usage is TRBJ1-5; D perhaps matches TRBD1 (6 bases). V lost 6 bases and J lost 3, with 12 bases in between. The CDR3 loop spans 14 amino acids. CDR1 and CDR2 from the germline V gene are SEHNR and FQNEAQ (reference sequence).

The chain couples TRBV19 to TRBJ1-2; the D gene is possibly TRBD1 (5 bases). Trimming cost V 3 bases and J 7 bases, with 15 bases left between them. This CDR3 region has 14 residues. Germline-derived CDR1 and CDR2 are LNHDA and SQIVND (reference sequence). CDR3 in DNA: TGTGCCAGTAGTATCGCTGGGGGTAAGAGTGGCTACACCTTC. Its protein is CASSIAGGKSGYTF.

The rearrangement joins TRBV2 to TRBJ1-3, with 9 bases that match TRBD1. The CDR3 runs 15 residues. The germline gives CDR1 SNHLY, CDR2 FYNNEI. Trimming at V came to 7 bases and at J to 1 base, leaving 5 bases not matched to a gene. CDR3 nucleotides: TGTGCCAGCACCACCGGGACAGGGTCTGGAAACACCATATATTTT. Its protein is CASTTGTGSGNTIYF.

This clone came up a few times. CDR3 bases: TGTGCCAGCAGTACTCCCTCTAGCGCCTCCTACGAGCAGTACTTC. Protein product: CASSTPSSASYEQYF. V gene TRBV6-6 combines with J gene TRBJ2-7; possibly TRBD2 for D (6 bases). This CDR3 is built from 15 residues. In germline, CDR1 is MNHNY, CDR2 SVGAGI (reference sequence). V was shortened by 5 bases and J by 0 bases, with 14 bases between the two germline ends.

CDR3 coding DNA: TGTGCCAGCAATCCTCTTCCCACCGGGGAGCTGTTTTTT. Amino acid sequence: CASNPLPTGELFF. The V gene is TRBV6-1, the J gene TRBJ2-2; D not resolved. CDR1 and CDR2 from the germline V gene are MNHNS and SASEGT. Trimming cost V 7 bases and J 4 bases, with 10 bases left between them. This CDR3 is 13 amino acids long.

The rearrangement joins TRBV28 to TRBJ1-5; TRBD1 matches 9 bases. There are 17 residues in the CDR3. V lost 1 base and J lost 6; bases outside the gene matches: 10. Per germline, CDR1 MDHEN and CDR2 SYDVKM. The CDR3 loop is CASSLFPRDRVVQPQHF. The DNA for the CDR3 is TGTGCCAGCAGTTTATTTCCCCGGGACAGGGTCGTTCAGCCCCAGCATTTT.

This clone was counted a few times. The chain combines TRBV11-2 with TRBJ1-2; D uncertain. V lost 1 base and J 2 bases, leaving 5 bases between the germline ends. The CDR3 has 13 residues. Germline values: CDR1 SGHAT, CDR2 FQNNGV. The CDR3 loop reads CASSLGRNYGYTF. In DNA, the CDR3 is TGTGCCAGCAGCTTAGGACGGAACTATGGCTACACCTTC.

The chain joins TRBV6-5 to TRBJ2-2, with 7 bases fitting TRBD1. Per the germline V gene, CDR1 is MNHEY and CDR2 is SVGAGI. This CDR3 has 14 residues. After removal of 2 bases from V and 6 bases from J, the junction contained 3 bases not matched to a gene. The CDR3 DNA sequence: TGTGCCAGCAGTTACGACAGGGCTGCCGGGGAGCTGTTTTTT. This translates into CASSYDRAAGELFF.

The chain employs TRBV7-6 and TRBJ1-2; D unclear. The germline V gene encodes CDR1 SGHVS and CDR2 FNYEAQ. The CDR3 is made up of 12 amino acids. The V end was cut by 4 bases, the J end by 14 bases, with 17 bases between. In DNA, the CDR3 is TGTGCCAGCAGCTCGGACCGCTCCAAGCTAACCTTC. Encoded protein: CASSSDRSKLTF.

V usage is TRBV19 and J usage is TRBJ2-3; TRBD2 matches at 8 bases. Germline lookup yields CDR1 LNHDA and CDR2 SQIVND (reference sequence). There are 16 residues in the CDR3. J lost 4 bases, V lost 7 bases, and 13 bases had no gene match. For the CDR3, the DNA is TGTGCCAGTACAGGCGGGGGGTCACGCAGGTCAGATACGCAGTATTTT. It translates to CASTGGGSRRSDTQYF.

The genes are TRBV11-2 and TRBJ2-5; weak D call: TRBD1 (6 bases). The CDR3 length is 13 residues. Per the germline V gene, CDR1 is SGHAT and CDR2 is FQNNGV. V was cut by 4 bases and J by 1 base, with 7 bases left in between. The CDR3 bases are TGTGCCAGCAGCTCAGGGGTCCAAGAGACCCAGTACTTC. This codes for CASSSGVQETQYF.